The clone carrying this T cell receptor (beta chain) showed up just a few times. The data belong to a study of cytomegalovirus exposure and HLA in healthy donors. CDR1 is SGHTA and CDR2 is FQGNSA in the germline V gene. Trimming stripped 5 bases from V and 5 bases from J, with 15 bases between. CDR3 length: 14 amino acids. PCR involved 60 Vbeta and 13 Jbeta primers. TCRdb's copy holds only in-frame clones and misses some; the assay was immunoSEQ multiplex PCR. The sample holds roughly 180,000 clones, 79% seen once. The receptor comes from a girl between 5 and 17 years old in good health and CMV-seropositive. The chain couples TRBV7-2 to TRBJ2-5; D unclear. The sequenced sample was PBMCs. CDR3 sequence reads: CASSATLTGETQYF. The CDR3 nucleotides read TGTGCCAGCAGCGCGACCTTAACCGGGGAGACCCAGTACTTC.